These T cell receptor beta chains were read from a single sample in a study of cytomegalovirus exposure and HLA in healthy donors. Clones were sequenced by immunoSEQ multiplex PCR, and TCRdb holds only the in-frame ones, with some missing. The table shows 80,000 to 100,000 clones, with over 75% occurring only once. Source material: PBMCs. These receptors all come from a man aged 35 to 55 in good health and CMV-seropositive. Both conserved end residues are part of each CDR3. D genes are given only for firm matches. Some rows mark clone size as missing; the rest say once, few, many or name a class of expanded clone.

v_gene	j_gene	abundance	d_gene	CDR3aa	CDR3nt
TRBV5-6	TRBJ2-3	few	NA	CASSHRGTDTQYF	TGTGCCAGCAGCCACAGGGGCACAGATACGCAGTATTTT
TRBV27	TRBJ1-2	NA	TRBD1	CASSPWTGGADGYTF	TGTGCCAGCAGCCCCTGGACAGGGGGCGCCGATGGCTACACCTTC
TRBV4-1	TRBJ2-1	NA	NA	CASSHPGGSSYNEQFF	TGCGCCAGCAGCCACCCTGGCGGAAGCTCCTACAATGAGCAGTTCTTC
TRBV5-1	TRBJ2-5	NA	TRBD1	CASSLGDRGAETQYF	TGCGCCAGCAGCTTGGGAGACAGGGGCGCGGAGACCCAGTACTTC
TRBV6-5	TRBJ2-1	NA	NA	CASSSYWGRYEQFF	TGTGCCAGCAGCTCCTATTGGGGGCGGTATGAGCAGTTCTTC
TRBV4-1	TRBJ2-3	NA	NA	CASSQDREFLTQYF	TGCGCCAGCAGCCAAGATCGGGAGTTTCTAACGCAGTATTTT
TRBV25-1	TRBJ2-7	NA	NA	CASSEPGTKSYEQYF	TGTGCCAGCAGTGAGCCGGGGACAAAATCCTACGAGCAGTACTTC
TRBV11-2	TRBJ1-1	NA	NA	CASSFQGLNTEAFF	TGTGCCAGCAGCTTTCAGGGCTTGAACACTGAAGCTTTCTTT
TRBV11-2	TRBJ2-1	NA	TRBD2	CASSLTRLAGYNEQFF	TGTGCCAGCAGCCTCACGAGGCTAGCGGGGTACAATGAGCAGTTCTTC
TRBV10-3	TRBJ1-1	NA	NA	CAISAGVGTEAFF	TGTGCCATCAGTGCAGGGGTGGGCACTGAAGCTTTCTTT
TRBV15	TRBJ1-2	NA	TRBD1	CATSRSGTGGDSTF	TGTGCCACCAGCAGGAGCGGGACAGGGGGCGACAGCACCTTC
TRBV6-1	TRBJ2-5	NA	TRBD2	CAARLAGGVDQYF	TGTGCCGCCCGACTAGCGGGGGGTGTGGACCAGTACTTC
TRBV19	TRBJ1-2	NA	TRBD1	CASTQGASELFYDGYTF	TGTGCCAGTACCCAGGGGGCGTCAGAGCTTTTCTATGATGGCTACACCTTC
TRBV6-4	TRBJ2-1	NA	NA	CASSDLGGAGGRNEQFF	TGTGCCAGCAGTGACCTCGGGGGGGCAGGGGGACGCAATGAGCAGTTCTTC
TRBV2	TRBJ2-4	NA	TRBD1	CASSEADRGKNIQYF	TGTGCCAGCAGTGAAGCTGACAGGGGTAAAAACATTCAGTACTTC
TRBV6-5	TRBJ2-1	NA	TRBD2	CASRLAGAQFF	TGTGCCAGCAGACTAGCGGGGGCACAGTTCTTC
TRBV13	TRBJ1-1	few	NA	CASSSPRGGLNIEAFF	TGTGCCAGCAGCTCCCCCCGTGGAGGGCTGAATATTGAAGCTTTCTTT
TRBV5-1	TRBJ2-1	few	NA	CASRRRDNEQFF	TGCGCCAGCAGGCGGAGAGACAATGAGCAGTTCTTC
TRBV28	TRBJ1-3	NA	NA	CASSPPWAGGNTIYF	TGTGCCAGCAGTCCCCCTTGGGCAGGGGGAAACACCATATATTTT
TRBV7-8	TRBJ2-5	NA	TRBD2	CASSLNGLAETQYF	TGTGCCAGCAGCTTAAATGGACTAGCGGAGACCCAGTACTTC